These 3 T cell receptor beta chains were all obtained from the same sample, sequenced in a study of vaccination and CD4 T cells after COVID-19. Sample treatment: roughly 11-day PBMC culture with coronavirus spike peptide pools or control peptides (ViraFEST assay). Sequencing of cultured CD4+ T cell DNA used the Oncomine TCR Beta short-read assay. TCRdb re-analysed the PCR reads in MiXCR, keeping a single row per CDR3 protein. The sample has more than 4,500 distinct CDR3 sequences, roughly two fifths seen once; the top ten hold around a third. These receptors' antigens are unknown. Sequencing used CD4+ T cells from blood, cultured in vitro. All receptors derive from a human donor who had recovered from COVID-19.

The chain recombines TRBV20-1 with TRBJ2-1; 11 bases are a match to TRBD2. The CDR3 sequence is 16 residues long. The germline gives CDR1 DFQATT, CDR2 SNEGSKA (reference sequence). Losses at the gene ends were 3 bases for V and 3 bases for J; bases not matched to a gene: 7. The CDR3 protein is CSASKATSGIYNEQFF. CDR3 in DNA: TGCAGTGCTAGTAAGGCGACTAGCGGGATCTACAATGAGCAGTTCTTC.

This chain joins TRBV24-1 and TRBJ2-3; D possibly corresponds to TRBD2 (5 bases). Trimming removed 4 bases at V and 4 bases at J, with 14 bases between. Looked up from germline, CDR1 is KGHDR and CDR2 is SFDVKD. The CDR3 totals 15 residues. The CDR3: CATSDHRLSADTQYF. The CDR3 nucleotides are TGTGCCACCAGTGACCACCGACTAAGCGCAGATACGCAGTATTTT.

The chain couples TRBV2 to TRBJ1-1; no reliable D call. The CDR3 runs to 14 residues. The V end was cut by 7 bases, the J end by 0 bases, with 12 bases between. CDR1 and CDR2 from the germline V gene are SNHLY and FYNNEI. CDR3 coding DNA: TGTGCCAGCACCCGATCGACGGTGAACACTGAAGCTTTCTTT. Translation: CASTRSTVNTEAFF.